This TCR beta chain was identified during a study of shared T cell receptors in the human thymus. Measured with immunoSEQ multiplex PCR; TCRdb has only the in-frame clones, and not every one. Here the sample spans 640,000 or so clones, 87% being singletons. This CDR3 contains 13 residues. Trimming shortened V by 2 bases and J by 5 bases, and 6 bases separated the two germline ends. Germline V gene data show CDR1 as MNHEY and CDR2 as SVGAGI. The data were also submitted as part of a second study, on human thymus T cells.

Sequencing was performed on thymocytes. The sequence was obtained from a boy in the first two years of life with a congenital heart defect. The rearrangement joins TRBV6-5 to TRBJ2-2, with D perhaps TRBD1 (6 bases). The CDR3: CASSYRGTGELFF. In DNA form, the CDR3 reads TGTGCCAGCAGTTACAGGGGGACCGGGGAGCTGTTTTTT.